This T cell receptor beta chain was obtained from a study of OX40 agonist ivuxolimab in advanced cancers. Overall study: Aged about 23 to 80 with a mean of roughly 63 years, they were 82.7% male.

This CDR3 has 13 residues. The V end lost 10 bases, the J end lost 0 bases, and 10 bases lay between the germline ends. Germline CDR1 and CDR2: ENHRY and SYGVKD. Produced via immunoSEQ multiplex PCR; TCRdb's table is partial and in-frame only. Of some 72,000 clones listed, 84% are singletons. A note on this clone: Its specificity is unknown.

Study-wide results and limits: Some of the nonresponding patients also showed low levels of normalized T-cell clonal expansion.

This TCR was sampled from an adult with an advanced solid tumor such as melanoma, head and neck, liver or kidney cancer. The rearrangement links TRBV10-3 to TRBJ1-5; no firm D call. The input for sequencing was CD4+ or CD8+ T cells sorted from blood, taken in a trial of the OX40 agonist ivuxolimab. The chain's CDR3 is CASRGYSNQPQHF. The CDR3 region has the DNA TGTGCCAGTCGAGGTTATAGCAATCAGCCCCAGCATTTT.